This TCR beta chain comes out of a study of blood T cells in healthy people across ages. General study points: No one knew whether donors had CMV, which possibly confounded expanded clonotype changes.

Looked up from germline, CDR1 is MNHEY and CDR2 is SVGEGT. Trimming took 5 bases from V and 2 from J; bases not matched to a gene: 11. CDR3 length: 16 residues. A sample-barcoded 5' primer and a J-beta primer mix were used in a second PCR of about 7 to 11 cycles. TCRdb reprocessed the 5' RACE reads via MiXCR and lists one record per CDR3 protein. The sample lists about 680,000 distinct CDR3 sequences, around 49% occurring once. On this clonotype itself: The antigen remains undetermined.

Sequenced sample: blood. The source is a woman in her sixties in good health. V gene TRBV6-2 or TRBV6-3 combines with J gene TRBJ2-7, with 8 bases that match TRBD2. The CDR3 DNA is TGTGCCAGCAGTAGACTCGGTAGCGGGACGACCTACGAGCAGTACTTC. It codes for CASSRLGSGTTYEQYF.